One sample yielded the 27 T cell receptor beta chains listed below, sequenced in a study of shared clonotypes between healthy human individuals. Naive CD8 cells, CD45RO-negative and positively selected for CCR7, excluded terminally differentiated effector memory CD45RA+ cells. Data came from immunoSEQ multiplex PCR; TCRdb stores just in-frame clones and leaves some out. The profile shows about 2,200,000 clones, approximately 94% of them singletons. The sample taken for sequencing was naive CD8+ T cells from PBMCs. The receptors come from a man between 18 and 29 years old in good health. Some clones in this sample may be carry-over from other donors' samples.

In its sample, this clone was seen once. The V call is TRBV15, the J call TRBJ1-3, with D unclear. The V and J ends lost 2 bases and 3 bases respectively, with 26 bases between them. The CDR3 sequence is 20 residues long. The V gene's germline CDR1 is LNHNV and CDR2 YYDKDF (reference sequence). CDR3 nucleotide sequence: TGTGCCACCAGCAGAATAGATTATATCGGCAGCCGATTGCTTGGAAACACCATATATTTT. Translation: CATSRIDYIGSRLLGNTIYF.

The chain links TRBV6-6 to TRBJ1-1; D gene uncertain. The CDR3 is made up of 13 amino acids. Germline CDR1 MNHNY, CDR2 SVGAGI (reference sequence). V lost 7 bases, J lost 1 base, and 10 bases lay in between. CDR3 protein: CASIGLPNTEAFF. The CDR3 bases are TGTGCCAGCATTGGACTCCCGAACACTGAAGCTTTCTTT.

The rearrangement uses TRBV29-1 and TRBJ2-7; TRBD2 matches at 8 bases. After removal of 8 bases from V and 2 bases from J, the junction contained 14 bases not matched to a gene. Germline V gene sequence: CDR1 SQVTM, CDR2 ANQGSEA. The CDR3 length is 15 residues. CDR3 region: CSSREGDLETYEQYF. As DNA, the CDR3 is TGCAGCTCCCGGGAGGGGGACTTAGAGACCTACGAGCAGTACTTC.

The V and J genes are TRBV14 and TRBJ2-3; D call uncertain. The CDR3 is made up of 13 amino acids. Trimming left V 0 bases short and J 3 bases short, with 4 bases between. Germline V gives CDR1 SGHDN, CDR2 FVKESK. CDR3 DNA sequence: TGTGCCAGCAGCCAAGAATGGACAGATACGCAGTATTTT. This codes for CASSQEWTDTQYF.

The chain combines TRBV25-1 with TRBJ2-6, with D perhaps TRBD1 or TRBD2 (5 bases each). Trimming took 6 bases from V and 5 from J, leaving 14 bases between them. There are 15 residues in the CDR3. Per the germline V gene, CDR1 is MGHDK and CDR2 is SYGVNS. The CDR3 nucleotides are TGTGCCAGCAGCCACGGGGCGGTGAGGGCCAACGTCCTGACTTTC. This gives the protein CASSHGAVRANVLTF. Together with reference TRBV25-1 and TRBJ2-6, the CDR3 gives the full variable domain: EADIYQTPRYLVIGTGKKITLECSQTMGHDKMYWYQQDPGMELHLIHYSYGVNSTEKGDLSSESTVSRIRTEHFPLTLESARPSHTSQYLCASSHGAVRANVLTFGAGSRLTVL.

The rearrangement links TRBV6-5 to TRBJ2-3, with 14 bases fitting TRBD2. The CDR3 sequence is 16 residues long. V was clipped by 6 bases and J by 6 bases; unmatched bases: 8. Germline V lookup: CDR1 MNHEY, CDR2 SVGAGI. The CDR3 DNA is TGTGCCAGCAGCTACGGACTAGCGGGAGGAAGGGATACGCAGTATTTT. Its protein product is CASSYGLAGGRDTQYF.

This clone appeared once. CDR3 sequence: CASSPSGGETDTQYF. CDR3 sequence (DNA): TGTGCCAGCAGCCCTAGTGGGGGGGAGACAGATACGCAGTATTTT. The chain uses TRBV9 and TRBJ2-3; 7 nucleotides agree with TRBD2. V trimming: 4 bases; J trimming: 3 bases; junction bases outside the gene matches: 8. The CDR3 length is 15 residues. Germline-derived CDR1 and CDR2 are SGDLS and YYNGEE. Variable domain in full (rest from reference TRBV9 and TRBJ2-3): DSGVTQTPKHLITATGQRVTLRCSPRSGDLSVYWYQQSLDQGLQFLIQYYNGEERAKGNILERFSAQQFPDLHSELNLSSLELGDSALYFCASSPSGGETDTQYFGPGTRLTVL.

The chain has TRBV11-2 and TRBJ1-2; D call uncertain. V lost 3 bases, J lost 3 bases, and 11 bases lay in between. The CDR3 sequence is 14 residues long. Looked up from germline, CDR1 is SGHAT and CDR2 is FQNNGV. The CDR3 is CASSFGRLHYGYTF. The DNA for the CDR3 is TGTGCCAGCAGCTTCGGCCGGCTCCACTATGGCTACACCTTC.

J is TRBJ1-1 and V is TRBV6-6, with TRBD1 identical over 7 bases. Germline trimming cut 10 bases from V and 5 bases from J; bases unmatched to any gene: 10. This CDR3 has 13 amino acids. Germline CDR1 MNHNY, CDR2 SVGAGI (reference sequence). CDR3: CAISEGARTEAFF. The CDR3 DNA reads as TGTGCCATCTCCGAGGGGGCACGAACTGAAGCTTTCTTT.

In its sample, this clone was seen once. The rearrangement uses TRBV7-2 and TRBJ2-1; D is uncertain. Trimming cost V 1 base and J 0 bases, with 7 bases left between them. Germline-derived CDR1 and CDR2 are SGHTA and FQGNSA. The CDR3 is 15 amino acids. CDR3 coding DNA: TGTGCCAGCAGCTTAGATACGAACTCCTACAATGAGCAGTTCTTC. Translating gives CASSLDTNSYNEQFF.

The chain uses TRBV19 and TRBJ2-3, with D unresolved. The CDR3 sequence is 12 residues long. CDR1 is LNHDA and CDR2 is SQIVND in the germline V gene (reference sequence). Trimming left V 0 bases short and J 7 bases short, with 5 bases between. The CDR3 loop reads CASSIDWNTQYF. CDR3 bases: TGTGCCAGTAGTATAGATTGGAATACGCAGTATTTT.

The chain uses TRBV4-1 and TRBJ2-7, with TRBD2 as a possible D gene (6 bases). CDR1 and CDR2 (germline): MGHRA, YSYEKL. CDR3 length equals 19 residues. V gave up 0 bases and J gave up 0 bases, with 21 bases separating them. CDR3 sequence: CASSQDRSFPGASSYEQYF. CDR3 DNA: TGCGCCAGCAGCCAAGATCGGAGCTTCCCGGGAGCTAGCTCCTACGAGCAGTACTTC.

A word on this clone: Other DNA sequences of this sample code for an identical CDR3. The chain joins TRBV9 to TRBJ1-4; D is possibly TRBD1 (5 bases). The germline V gene has CDR1 SGDLS and CDR2 YYNGEE. This CDR3 has 15 amino acids. The V end was cut by 0 bases, the J end by 5 bases, with 11 bases between. CDR3 bases: TGTGCCAGCAGCGTAGGGGGCAGACCCAATGAAAAACTGTTTTTT. Protein: CASSVGGRPNEKLFF.

This chain uses TRBV28 with TRBJ2-1; TRBD2 is a possible D gene (5 bases). The ends were cut back, 5 bases at V and 7 bases at J, with 15 bases in the middle. CDR1 and CDR2 from the germline V gene are MDHEN and SYDVKM. CDR3 size: 14 residues. CDR3 loop: CASSPLSGTNEQFF. The CDR3 bases are TGTGCCAGCAGTCCCCTCTCGGGAACGAATGAGCAGTTCTTC.

The rearrangement uses TRBV5-1 and TRBJ2-7; TRBD1 or TRBD2 may be the D gene (5 bases each). The CDR3 spans 12 residues. CDR1 SGHRS and CDR2 YFSETQ come from the germline V gene. V lost 5 bases, J lost 6 bases, and 12 bases lay in between. CDR3: CASRPGLGEQYF. The DNA for the CDR3 is TGCGCCAGCAGACCGGGGCTCGGCGAGCAGTACTTC. The whole variable domain, filled in from reference TRBV5-1 and TRBJ2-7, reads KAGVTQTPRYLIKTRGQQVTLSCSPISGHRSVSWYQQTPGQGLQFLFEYFSETQRNKGNFPGRFSGRQFSNSRSEMNVSTLELGDSALYLCASRPGLGEQYFGPGTRLTVT.

The chain recombines TRBV19 with TRBJ2-1; D is uncertain. The germline V gene has CDR1 LNHDA and CDR2 SQIVND (reference sequence). The CDR3 spans 14 residues. With 8 bases removed from V and 0 bases from J, the gap between germline ends came to 11 bases. In DNA, the CDR3 is TGTGCCAGTGGCGACTCGAGCTCCTACAATGAGCAGTTCTTC. It encodes CASGDSSSYNEQFF.

The chain recombines TRBV11-2 with TRBJ2-1; TRBD2 aligns across 12 bases. The ends lost 1 base at V and 4 bases at J; junction bases unmatched: 2. Germline V gene lookup returns CDR1 SGHAT and CDR2 FQNNGV. This CDR3 spans 16 amino acids. Here the CDR3 DNA reads TGTGCCAGCAGCTTAGGGACTAGCGGGGCATACAATGAGCAGTTCTTC. Encoded protein: CASSLGTSGAYNEQFF.

The V and J genes are TRBV6-1 and TRBJ2-7, with D possibly TRBD1 on 5 matching bases. CDR3 length equals 16 residues. Germline CDR1 reads MNHNS; CDR2 reads SASEGT. Between the trimmed V and J ends, which lost 2 bases and 4 bases, there was a span of 18 bases. CDR3 loop: CASSEKRSGFTYEQYF. CDR3 bases: TGTGCCAGCAGTGAAAAGAGGTCAGGGTTCACATACGAGCAGTACTTC.

The rearrangement uses TRBV9 and TRBJ1-2, with 8 bases aligning to TRBD1. The junction had 15 bases not matched to a gene; V was cut back by 3 bases and J by 8 bases. The CDR3 extends over 16 amino acids. Germline CDR1 reads SGDLS; CDR2 reads YYNGEE. Here the CDR3 reads CASSAISGTGLRGYTF. CDR3 in DNA: TGTGCCAGCAGCGCAATATCCGGGACAGGTCTTCGGGGCTACACCTTC.

The chain recombines TRBV19 with TRBJ2-7, with no clear D. Trimming pared 5 bases from V and 2 bases from J, leaving 19 bases between. The CDR3 has 16 amino acids. Germline CDR1 is LNHDA and CDR2 is SQIVND (reference sequence). The CDR3 sequence is CASSLISEEGAYEQYF. The DNA for the CDR3 is TGTGCCAGTAGTCTCATAAGTGAGGAAGGAGCCTACGAGCAGTACTTC. Filled out from reference TRBV19 and TRBJ2-7, the complete variable domain reads DGGITQSPKYLFRKEGQNVTLSCEQNLNHDAMYWYRQDPGQGLRLIYYSQIVNDFQKGDIAEGYSVSREKKESFPLTVTSAQKNPTAFYLCASSLISEEGAYEQYFGPGTRLTVT.

The chain is built from TRBV13 and TRBJ2-1, with D perhaps matching TRBD1 or TRBD2 (6 bases each). The CDR3 loop spans 15 amino acids. Per the germline V gene, CDR1 is PRHDT and CDR2 is FYEKMQ (reference sequence). Deletions cut 5 bases from V and 4 bases from J, with 15 bases between. Here the CDR3 DNA reads TGTGCCAGCAGCCTTAGACAGGAGGGATACAATGAGCAGTTCTTC. This encodes CASSLRQEGYNEQFF.

The chain has TRBV5-6 and TRBJ2-1; 7 bases map to TRBD1. V trimming: 2 bases; J trimming: 3 bases; junction bases outside the gene matches: 8. Germline V gene sequence: CDR1 SGHDT, CDR2 YYEEEE. The CDR3 has 16 amino acids. CDR3 DNA: TGTGCCAGCAGCTTCCCACAGGGGCCGTTCTACAATGAGCAGTTCTTC. Translated, it gives CASSFPQGPFYNEQFF.

The gene calls are TRBV5-4 and TRBJ2-1; 9 bases align to TRBD1. The CDR3 runs 15 residues. V gave up 4 bases and J gave up 8 bases; unmatched junction bases: 10. The germline V gene encodes CDR1 SGHNT and CDR2 YYREEE (reference sequence). CDR3 nucleotide sequence: TGTGCCAGCAGCCCGCCAGGGACAGGGTGGGATGAGCAGTTCTTC. Translating gives CASSPPGTGWDEQFF.

V is TRBV27 and J is TRBJ2-3; D is unresolved. CDR1 and CDR2 (germline): MNHEY, SMNVEV (reference sequence). This CDR3 is built from 14 residues. V shed 4 bases and J shed 1 base, with 9 bases lying between them. The CDR3 nucleotides are TGTGCCAGCAGTTCCCCTTTTGGCACAGATACGCAGTATTTT. Protein product: CASSSPFGTDTQYF.

The rearrangement links TRBV5-5 to TRBJ1-1; TRBD1 aligns across 9 bases. V was pared by 3 bases and J by 4 bases, with 4 bases of the junction left unmatched. The CDR3 loop spans 14 amino acids. CDR1 and CDR2 from the germline V gene are SGHKS and YYEKEE (reference sequence). The CDR3 coding sequence is TGTGCCAGCAGCTGGACAGGGGAAGTCACTGAAGCTTTCTTT. Its protein product is CASSWTGEVTEAFF.

The table lists this clone with a count of one. The J gene is TRBJ2-2, the V gene TRBV7-2, with D maybe TRBD1 (5 bases). This CDR3 contains 14 residues. Deletions cut 5 bases from V and 5 bases from J, with 12 bases between. Germline V gene lookup returns CDR1 SGHTA and CDR2 FQGNSA. CDR3: CASSPTVTTGELFF. CDR3 nucleotides: TGTGCCAGCAGCCCGACAGTTACGACCGGGGAGCTGTTTTTT.

This chain joins TRBV6-5 and TRBJ2-5; weak D call: TRBD2 (6 bases). The CDR3 sequence is 14 residues long. The germline CDR1 and CDR2 sequences are MNHEY and SVGAGI. V lost 5 bases and J 5 bases, leaving 15 bases between the germline ends. The CDR3 spells CASSPSNSGETQYF. CDR3 coding DNA: TGTGCCAGCAGTCCGAGTAACAGCGGGGAGACCCAGTACTTC.